What follows are 9 T cell receptor beta chains derived from one specimen sequenced in a study of T-cell reconstitution after alpha-beta-depleted transplantation in children. Preparation of the TCRbeta library involved a method that used unique molecular identifiers. TCRdb fed the PCR reads into MiXCR, producing one record per CDR3 protein. The sample lists approximately 520,000 distinct CDR3 sequences, approximately 10% occurring once. This specimen was PBMCs, mostly from graft donor cells, taken 180 days after TCRalphabeta/CD19-depleted stem cell transplant. These receptors originate from a female patient aged 2-10 years who had a stem cell transplant for aplastic anemia, so the T cells may come from the graft donor.

The rearrangement links TRBV5-1 to TRBJ2-3, with 7 bases that match TRBD1. The CDR3 runs to 15 residues. Trimming took 4 bases from V and 3 from J; bases not matched to a gene: 8. Germline-derived CDR1 and CDR2 are SGHRS and YFSETQ. The CDR3: CASSRQGVRTDTQYF. The CDR3 DNA sequence: TGCGCCAGCAGCCGCCAGGGGGTCCGGACAGATACGCAGTATTTT.

This clonotype was seen at least ten times. The chain employs TRBV12-3 or TRBV12-4 and TRBJ1-3; D remains unclear. The V and J ends lost 3 bases and 3 bases respectively, with 6 bases between them. CDR3 length equals 13 residues. The CDR3 region is CASSLARGNTIYF. CDR3 sequence (DNA): TGTGCCAGCAGTTTGGCACGTGGAAACACCATATATTTT.

The sample holds many counts of this clonotype. This rearrangement joins TRBV7-3 to TRBJ2-3, with D perhaps being TRBD1 or TRBD2 (5 bases each). This CDR3 comprises 16 residues. Deletions cut 0 bases from V and 3 bases from J, with 13 bases between. From germline, CDR1 is SGHTA and CDR2 FQGTGA. This CDR3 reads CASSLTGTPETDTQYF. For the CDR3, the DNA is TGTGCCAGCAGCTTAACGGGGACGCCCGAGACAGATACGCAGTATTTT. The variable domain in full, with the rest retrieved from reference TRBV7-3 and TRBJ2-3, is GAGVSQTPSNKVTEKGKYVELRCDPISGHTALYWYRQSLGQGPEFLIYFQGTGAADDSGLPNDRFFAVRPEGSVSTLKIQRTERGDSAVYLCASSLTGTPETDTQYFGPGTRLTVL.

This chain uses TRBV9 with TRBJ1-2; D is perhaps TRBD1 (5 bases). V shed 0 bases and J shed 7 bases, with 16 bases lying between them. There are 15 residues in the CDR3. The germline gives CDR1 SGDLS, CDR2 YYNGEE. The CDR3 reads CASSVAPTPDTGYTF. The CDR3 DNA sequence: TGTGCCAGCAGCGTAGCTCCCACGCCGGACACTGGCTACACCTTC.

This clonotype was observed a few times. V gene TRBV20-1 combines with J gene TRBJ2-5; 9 bases map to TRBD2. Germline V gene lookup returns CDR1 DFQATT and CDR2 SNEGSKA (reference sequence). The length of the CDR3 is 10 residues. The V and J ends lost 3 bases and 11 bases, in that order; junction bases with no gene match: 1. The DNA for the CDR3 is TGCAGTGCTAGTGCGGGAGGGCAGTACTTC. This gives the protein CSASAGGQYF.

The table lists this clonotype with many counts. CDR3 bases: TGCGCCAGCAGCTTGGGAACTAGCAATGAGCAGTTCTTC. It codes for CASSLGTSNEQFF. The chain joins TRBV5-1 to TRBJ2-1, with D maybe TRBD2 (5 bases). Germline V gene data show CDR1 as SGHRS and CDR2 as YFSETQ. V lost 0 bases to trimming and J lost 6 bases, with 7 bases between them. The CDR3 runs 13 residues.

The chain recombines TRBV27 with TRBJ2-7, with D perhaps matching TRBD2 (5 bases). The CDR3 is made up of 16 amino acids. CDR1 and CDR2 from the germline V gene are MNHEY and SMNVEV (reference sequence). V was shortened by 3 bases and J by 3 bases, with 18 bases between the two germline ends. The CDR3 spells CASSLRADGSIYEQYF. Written as DNA, the CDR3 is TGTGCCAGCAGTTTGAGGGCGGACGGTTCCATCTACGAGCAGTACTTC.

This chain connects TRBV7-2 to TRBJ2-3; TRBD1 agrees at 9 bases. The CDR3 runs to 16 residues. V trimming: 3 bases; J trimming: 4 bases; junction bases outside the gene matches: 8. Germline V gene lookup returns CDR1 SGHTA and CDR2 FQGNSA. This CDR3 reads CASSFSGTGTADTQYF. CDR3 sequence (DNA): TGTGCCAGCAGCTTCTCCGGGACAGGGACGGCAGATACGCAGTATTTT.

The rearrangement links TRBV20-1 to TRBJ2-1; D ambiguous. The CDR3 is 14 residues long. Germline V CDR1 and CDR2: DFQATT, SNEGSKA (reference sequence). Trimming pared 6 bases from V and 0 bases from J, leaving 12 bases between. CDR3 bases: TGCAGTGCGAGGAAAGCGAGCTCCTACAATGAGCAGTTCTTC. As protein: CSARKASSYNEQFF.